The next 25 T cell receptor beta chains were all read from a single sample in a study of blood T cell repertoires in COVID-19. Only in-frame clones appear in the TCRdb table, and some are missing; sequencing was by immunoSEQ multiplex PCR. The repertoire holds some 300,000 clones, about 89% seen once, with 1.7% in the top ten. The specimen sequenced was PBMCs or T cells enriched from blood (not recorded which). The receptors here all came from a woman aged 40 to 50 who had recovered from COVID-19.

This clone was recorded a few times. The rearrangement links TRBV18 to TRBJ2-2; TRBD2 might be the D (5 bases). This CDR3 comprises 13 residues. Per the germline V gene, CDR1 is KGHSH and CDR2 is LQKENI. V was shortened by 6 bases and J by 4 bases, with 9 bases between the two germline ends. CDR3 DNA sequence: TGTGCCAGCTCGCAAACTAGCACCGGGGAGCTGTTTTTT. Protein product: CASSQTSTGELFF.

CDR3 bases: TGCGCCAGCAGCTTGGCGGGGTACCAAGAGACCCAGTACTTC. Translating gives CASSLAGYQETQYF. The chain links TRBV5-1 to TRBJ2-5, with D perhaps matching TRBD2 (5 bases). Trimming removed 0 bases at V and 0 bases at J, with 6 bases between. The CDR3 runs to 14 residues. In germline, CDR1 is SGHRS, CDR2 YFSETQ.

The rearrangement links TRBV7-3 to TRBJ2-3; D perhaps matches TRBD1 (5 bases). The CDR3 contains 13 residues. Germline-derived CDR1 and CDR2 are SGHTA and FQGTGA. Between the trimmed V and J ends, which lost 5 bases and 2 bases, there was a span of 8 bases. The CDR3, as DNA: TGTGCCAGCAGCCAGGGCCACACAGATACGCAGTATTTT. Translated, it gives CASSQGHTDTQYF. Variable domain in full (rest from reference TRBV7-3 and TRBJ2-3): GAGVSQTPSNKVTEKGKYVELRCDPISGHTALYWYRQSLGQGPEFLIYFQGTGAADDSGLPNDRFFAVRPEGSVSTLKIQRTERGDSAVYLCASSQGHTDTQYFGPGTRLTVL.

This rearrangement joins TRBV18 to TRBJ1-2; 7 nucleotides agree with TRBD1. The CDR3 consists of 14 residues. After removal of 6 bases from V and 3 bases from J, the junction contained 7 bases not matched to a gene. Germline CDR1 KGHSH, CDR2 LQKENI. This CDR3 reads CASSSLQGYYGYTF. CDR3 in DNA: TGTGCCAGCTCGTCCCTACAGGGGTACTATGGCTACACCTTC.

V gene TRBV9 combines with J gene TRBJ2-3; 10 bases are a match to TRBD2. V shed 7 bases, J shed 3 bases, and the junction held 5 bases outside the gene matches. CDR1 SGDLS and CDR2 YYNGEE come from the germline V gene. The CDR3 is 14 residues long. In nucleotides, the CDR3 is TGTGCCAGCGGGAGGACTAGCGGAACAGATACGCAGTATTTT. Protein sequence: CASGRTSGTDTQYF.

This sequence joins TRBV18 and TRBJ2-3; a weak D match, TRBD1 (5 bases). The CDR3 runs 15 residues. Germline CDR1 KGHSH, CDR2 LQKENI. The V end lost 0 bases, the J end lost 5 bases, and 12 bases lay between the germline ends. CDR3 residues: CASSPPESQGDTQYF. CDR3 in DNA: TGTGCCAGCTCACCACCGGAGAGCCAGGGAGATACGCAGTATTTT.

The V call is TRBV3-1 (or the pseudogene TRBV3-2), the J call TRBJ1-2, with a possible D match to TRBD1 (5 bases). V lost 1 base, J lost 5 bases, and 14 bases lay in between. Per germline, CDR1 LGHDT and CDR2 YNNKEL (reference sequence). There are 15 residues in the CDR3. CDR3 coding DNA: TGTGCCAGCAGCCAAGGCTTAGACAGCGCTTATGGCTACACCTTC. This encodes CASSQGLDSAYGYTF.

The chain has TRBV12-1 and TRBJ1-2. TRBV12-1 is termed a pseudogene. This CDR3 comprises 15 residues. In DNA form, the CDR3 reads TGTGCCAGCAGCGGTCGAAGGGGAGGACACTATGGCTACACCTTC. Translated: CASSGRRGGHYGYTF.

The gene calls are TRBV7-2 and TRBJ1-2; D unclear. The CDR3 loop spans 13 amino acids. Trimming pared 5 bases from V and 3 bases from J, leaving 10 bases between. Germline-derived CDR1 and CDR2 are SGHTA and FQGNSA. The CDR3 protein is CASSQTDYYGYTF. In nucleotides, the CDR3 is TGTGCCAGCAGCCAGACGGACTACTATGGCTACACCTTC. The full variable domain, its missing parts supplied by reference TRBV7-2 and TRBJ1-2, is GAGVSQSPSNKVTEKGKDVELRCDPISGHTALYWYRQSLGQGLEFLIYFQGNSAPDKSGLPSDRFSAERTGGSVSTLTIQRTQQEDSAVYLCASSQTDYYGYTFGSGTRLTVV.

The chain employs TRBV5-6 and TRBJ1-2; 9 nucleotides align to TRBD1. J was trimmed by 12 bases and V by 6 bases; bases with no gene match: 15. Germline assignment: CDR1 SGHDT and CDR2 YYEEEE. There are 14 residues in the CDR3. CDR3 DNA sequence: TGTGCCAGCACCAACCTCGATTCCGGGACAGGGCACACCTTC. Translated, it gives CASTNLDSGTGHTF. The full variable domain, its missing parts supplied by reference TRBV5-6 and TRBJ1-2, is DAGVTQSPTHLIKTRGQQVTLRCSPKSGHDTVSWYQQALGQGPQFIFQYYEEEERQRGNFPDRFSGHQFPNYSSELNVNALLLGDSALYLCASTNLDSGTGHTFGSGTRLTVV.

The rearrangement uses TRBV7-2 and TRBJ1-2; the match to TRBD1 covers 7 bases. This CDR3 comprises 17 residues. CDR1 is SGHTA, CDR2 FQGNSA, per germline. The V and J ends lost 2 bases and 3 bases, in that order; junction bases with no gene match: 12. The CDR3 DNA sequence: TGTGCCAGCAGCTTACGACCCCCACACGGGACAGACTATGGCTACACCTTC. Amino acids: CASSLRPPHGTDYGYTF.

V is TRBV9 and J is TRBJ1-2, with 7 bases that match TRBD1. CDR1 and CDR2 (germline): SGDLS, YYNGEE. Losses at the gene ends were 0 bases for V and 7 bases for J; bases not matched to a gene: 3. This CDR3 is built from 13 residues. CDR3 region: CASSVGQGIGYTF. CDR3 nucleotides: TGTGCCAGCAGCGTAGGACAGGGTATTGGCTACACCTTC.

The chain couples TRBV2 to TRBJ1-2; no definite D call. The CDR3 is 13 amino acids. V was trimmed by 2 bases and J by 11 bases, leaving 15 bases between them. Germline V gene data show CDR1 as SNHLY and CDR2 as FYNNEI. CDR3 amino acids: CASSEQTPAGYTF. CDR3 nucleotide sequence: TGTGCCAGCAGTGAACAGACCCCTGCGGGTTACACCTTC.

The chain combines TRBV7-3 with TRBJ2-1, with 11 positions matching TRBD2. Trimming cost V 6 bases and J 9 bases; bases outside gene matches: 7. The CDR3 extends over 14 amino acids. CDR1 is SGHTA, CDR2 FQGTGA, per germline. CDR3 amino acids: CASSVLAGGREQFF. CDR3 bases: TGTGCCAGCAGTGTGCTAGCGGGAGGTCGTGAGCAGTTCTTC.

The gene calls are TRBV4-1 and TRBJ1-2; 10 nucleotides agree with TRBD1. The CDR3 length is 17 residues. J gave up 4 bases and V 3 bases, and 11 bases lay outside the gene matches. Germline V gene data show CDR1 as MGHRA and CDR2 as YSYEKL. CDR3 DNA: TGCGCCAGCAGCCAGGAACCGGGACAGGGGATAATCTATGGCTACACCTTC. Protein sequence: CASSQEPGQGIIYGYTF.

This chain's CDR3 is CAIRDPGHRRFGRGYEQYF. In DNA, the CDR3 is TGTGCCATCAGGGATCCGGGACACCGACGGTTCGGTAGGGGCTACGAGCAGTACTTC. The chain couples TRBV10-3 to TRBJ2-7; a possible D gene is TRBD1 (6 bases). Germline V gives CDR1 ENHRY, CDR2 SYGVKD. The CDR3 contains 19 residues. V shed 6 bases and J shed 3 bases, with 30 bases lying between them.

This rearrangement joins TRBV5-4 to TRBJ2-1; 13 bases are a match to TRBD2. Germline V gives CDR1 SGHNT, CDR2 YYREEE (reference sequence). The CDR3 consists of 16 residues. Germline trimming cut 3 bases from V and 4 bases from J; bases unmatched to any gene: 4. The CDR3: CASSSTSGGYYNEQFF. CDR3 nucleotide sequence: TGTGCCAGCAGCTCGACTAGCGGGGGGTATTACAATGAGCAGTTCTTC.

In the case of this clone: In the same sample, other DNA sequences code for this CDR3. The chain combines TRBV6-5 with TRBJ1-1; 9 bases match TRBD1. Germline V gene sequence: CDR1 MNHEY, CDR2 SVGAGI. V shed 2 bases and J 6 bases; nucleotides not matched to a gene: 4. The CDR3 runs to 14 residues. The CDR3 protein is CASSYTGQGAEAFF. The DNA for the CDR3 is TGTGCCAGCAGTTACACGGGACAGGGAGCTGAAGCTTTCTTT.

V usage is TRBV19 and J usage is TRBJ2-7; D perhaps matches TRBD1 (5 bases). The V and J ends lost 3 bases and 3 bases respectively, with 12 bases between them. This CDR3 has 14 residues. CDR1 LNHDA and CDR2 SQIVND come from the germline V gene (reference sequence). In nucleotides, the CDR3 is TGTGCCAGTAGTATGGGGCTAGTTAGCTACGAGCAGTACTTC. It yields the protein CASSMGLVSYEQYF.

The gene calls are TRBV27 and TRBJ1-3; possibly TRBD1 for D (6 bases). Trimming stripped 2 bases from V and 4 bases from J, with 15 bases between. CDR1 MNHEY and CDR2 SMNVEV come from the germline V gene (reference sequence). The CDR3 runs to 16 residues. CDR3 sequence reads: CASSLGGQSGGNTIYF. The DNA for the CDR3 is TGTGCCAGCAGTTTAGGAGGACAGTCGGGAGGAAACACCATATATTTT.

The chain combines TRBV29-1 with TRBJ2-1; 7 bases fit TRBD1. Germline V CDR1 and CDR2: SQVTM, ANQGSEA. The junction had 7 bases not matched to a gene; V was cut back by 4 bases and J by 7 bases. The CDR3 is made up of 13 amino acids. CDR3 in DNA: TGCAGCGTTGGGACAGGCGTGATGAATGAGCAGTTCTTC. This gives the protein CSVGTGVMNEQFF.

V gene TRBV5-4 combines with J gene TRBJ1-1; D is undetermined. The CDR3 is 13 amino acids. V gave up 5 bases and J gave up 0 bases, with 8 bases separating them. Germline V gene data show CDR1 as SGHNT and CDR2 as YYREEE (reference sequence). The CDR3 spells CASRSGMNTEAFF. The CDR3 region has the DNA TGTGCCAGCAGATCAGGCATGAACACTGAAGCTTTCTTT.

The genes are TRBV3-1 (or the pseudogene TRBV3-2) and TRBJ1-2; the match to TRBD1 covers 9 bases. V was clipped by 4 bases and J by 4 bases; unmatched bases: 13. The CDR3 consists of 17 residues. The germline gives CDR1 LGHDT, CDR2 YNNKEL (reference sequence). For the CDR3, the DNA is TGTGCCAGCAGCCGAACCCGATCCACAGGGGGCTCCTATGGCTACACCTTC. As protein: CASSRTRSTGGSYGYTF.

The chain carries TRBV7-9 and TRBJ2-5, with 11 positions matching TRBD2. Germline loops: CDR1 SEHNR, CDR2 FQNEAQ (reference sequence). This CDR3 is 17 amino acids long. V lost 1 base to trimming and J lost 3 bases; unmatched junction nucleotides: 7. CDR3 loop: CASSLGITSGGEETQYF. CDR3 nucleotide sequence: TGTGCCAGCAGCTTAGGGATCACTAGCGGGGGCGAAGAGACCCAGTACTTC.

The chain employs TRBV7-9 and TRBJ2-7, with a possible D match to TRBD1 (5 bases). The V gene's germline CDR1 is SEHNR and CDR2 FQNEAQ (reference sequence). The CDR3 is made up of 16 amino acids. V lost 4 bases and J 1 base, leaving 17 bases between the germline ends. The CDR3 here is CASSYTEYAGSYEQYF. The CDR3 coding sequence is TGTGCCAGCAGCTATACCGAGTACGCAGGGTCCTACGAGCAGTACTTC.